The next 31 T cell receptor beta chains were all read from a single sample in a study of blood T cell repertoires in COVID-19 (dated by TCRdb to the early 2020s). The method behind the library was the immunoSEQ multiplex PCR assay. TCRdb stores this immuneACCESS table with in-frame sequences only. Part of the clones is absent; in the studies checked, under half of the shortfall reflects unresolved V genes, and no reason is known for the rest. The table for this sample lists tens of thousands of clones; 82% of them were counted only once. The ten biggest clones cover around 4.5% of the sample. The sequenced sample was peripheral blood. These receptors were obtained from a woman between 55 and 75 years old with acute or convalescent COVID-19.

There are a few counts of this clone. The chain couples TRBV6-5 to TRBJ2-1; D perhaps matches TRBD2 (5 bases). V was pared by 2 bases and J by 4 bases, with 12 bases between. The germline gives CDR1 MNHEY, CDR2 SVGAGI. The CDR3 has 15 residues. The CDR3 is CASSYDQRMYNEQFF. The CDR3 DNA follows: TGTGCCAGCAGTTACGACCAGCGGATGTACAATGAGCAGTTCTTC.

The chain has TRBV5-4 and TRBJ1-4; 9 bases line up with TRBD1. The ends lost 0 bases at V and 4 bases at J; junction bases unmatched: 10. CDR3 length: 18 residues. The germline CDR1 and CDR2 sequences are SGHNT and YYREEE (reference sequence). The CDR3 loop reads CASSLARGQGRGNEKLFF. CDR3 nucleotide sequence: TGTGCCAGCAGCTTGGCCAGAGGACAGGGGCGAGGTAATGAAAAACTGTTTTTT.

The chain has TRBV28 and TRBJ2-1; 13 bases align to TRBD2. This CDR3 is 16 amino acids long. V lost 7 bases, J lost 4 bases, and 7 bases stayed unmatched. Germline V CDR1 and CDR2: MDHEN, SYDVKM. This CDR3 reads CASTRTSGGLYNEQFF. The CDR3 coding sequence is TGTGCCAGCACCCGGACTAGCGGGGGACTTTACAATGAGCAGTTCTTC. The whole variable domain, filled in from reference TRBV28 and TRBJ2-1, reads DVKVTQSSRYLVKRTGEKVFLECVQDMDHENMFWYRQDPGLGLRLIYFSYDVKMKEKGDIPEGYSVSREKKERFSLILESASTNQTSMYLCASTRTSGGLYNEQFFGPGTRLTVL.

The chain links TRBV21-1 to TRBJ1-5. TRBV21-1 represents a pseudogene. CDR3 length: 15 residues. The DNA of the CDR3 is TGTGCCAGCATCCGGGGAAGGCATAGCAATCAGCCCCAGCATTTT. This translates into CASIRGRHSNQPQHF.

This clone was detected only a few times. V gene TRBV7-3 combines with J gene TRBJ2-1; TRBD2 matches 11 bases. V was pared by 5 bases and J by 9 bases, with 3 bases of the junction left unmatched. The germline V gene has CDR1 SGHTA and CDR2 FQGTGA. The CDR3 runs to 13 residues. CDR3 region: CASSDGLAGEQFF. CDR3 bases: TGTGCCAGCAGCGACGGACTAGCGGGTGAGCAGTTCTTC.

The rearrangement uses TRBV18 and TRBJ2-3, with D perhaps TRBD1 (5 bases). Germline V gene sequence: CDR1 KGHSH, CDR2 LQKENI. The CDR3 consists of 15 residues. V lost 1 base, J lost 2 bases, and 10 bases lay in between. As DNA, the CDR3 is TGTGCCAGCTCACCACAGACCGGACACACAGATACGCAGTATTTT. Protein product: CASSPQTGHTDTQYF.

The rearrangement uses TRBV5-6 and TRBJ1-6; D may be TRBD1 (5 bases). Germline values: CDR1 SGHDT, CDR2 YYEEEE. This CDR3 is built from 17 residues. The V gene lost 0 bases and the J gene lost 5 bases, with 15 bases spanning the gap. In nucleotides, the CDR3 is TGTGCCAGCAGCTTGGGCGGGCAGGGAGGGGATAATTCACCCCTCCACTTT. This encodes CASSLGGQGGDNSPLHF.

The chain recombines TRBV5-1 with TRBJ2-2; D gene uncertain. The V and J ends lost 0 bases and 1 base respectively, with 13 bases between them. Germline CDR1 reads SGHRS; CDR2 reads YFSETQ. The CDR3 length is 17 residues. The CDR3 DNA reads as TGCGCCAGCAGCTTGGCCATATCAGGTGGGAACACCGGGGAGCTGTTTTTT. As protein: CASSLAISGGNTGELFF. The variable domain in full, completed from reference TRBV5-1 and TRBJ2-2, reads KAGVTQTPRYLIKTRGQQVTLSCSPISGHRSVSWYQQTPGQGLQFLFEYFSETQRNKGNFPGRFSGRQFSNSRSEMNVSTLELGDSALYLCASSLAISGGNTGELFFGEGSRLTVL.

This clone was observed a few times. The chain has TRBV4-1 and TRBJ2-1; 15 bases agree with TRBD2. Looked up from germline, CDR1 is MGHRA and CDR2 is YSYEKL. V shed 4 bases, J shed 1 base, and the junction held 5 bases outside the gene matches. The CDR3 covers 18 residues. CDR3 DNA sequence: TGCGCCAGCAGCCGTGGACTAGCGGGGGGGGTTTCCTACAATGAGCAGTTCTTC. It translates to CASSRGLAGGVSYNEQFF.

The V call is TRBV30, the J call TRBJ1-2; no clear D gene. The CDR3 is made up of 13 amino acids. V shed 0 bases and J shed 3 bases, with 8 bases lying between them. The germline CDR1 and CDR2 sequences are GTSNPN and SVGIG (reference sequence). In DNA form, the CDR3 reads TGTGCCTGGAGTGTACACCGTTACTATGGCTACACCTTC. It is translated as CAWSVHRYYGYTF.

The CDR3, as DNA: TGCAGTGCTAGTGAAAACAGGGTTGGACGGACTGAAGCTTTCTTT. Translating it yields CSASENRVGRTEAFF. V gene TRBV20-1 combines with J gene TRBJ1-1, with D possibly TRBD1 on 6 matching bases. Trimming stripped 3 bases from V and 5 bases from J, with 19 bases between. The CDR3 has 15 amino acids. Germline CDR1 and CDR2: DFQATT and SNEGSKA (reference sequence).

This chain uses TRBV7-2 with TRBJ1-3, with D uncertain. This CDR3 region has 18 residues. Germline CDR1 and CDR2: SGHTA and FQGNSA. V lost 4 bases and J lost 0, with 19 bases in between. The CDR3 DNA sequence: TGTGCCAGCAGCTCGCCAAATGGAGCAGTCAGCTCTGGAAACACCATATATTTT. The encoded protein is CASSSPNGAVSSGNTIYF.

V usage is TRBV7-2 and J usage is TRBJ1-5; 9 bases match TRBD1. Looked up from germline, CDR1 is SGHTA and CDR2 is FQGNSA. CDR3 length equals 14 residues. V was clipped by 5 bases and J by 7 bases; unmatched bases: 6. The CDR3 DNA sequence: TGTGCCAGCAGCCAGGACAGGGGTATCCAGCCCCAGCATTTT. This translates into CASSQDRGIQPQHF.

The CDR3 protein is CASHVTLAAHGGYGYTF. CDR3 bases: TGTGCCAGCCACGTGACGCTTGCCGCTCACGGAGGCTATGGCTACACCTTC. V is TRBV18 and J is TRBJ1-2; D is ambiguous. The germline V and J ends were trimmed by 8 bases and 4 bases, with 26 bases remaining between them. Germline V gene sequence: CDR1 KGHSH, CDR2 LQKENI. CDR3 length: 17 amino acids.

This clone has just one count. The chain employs TRBV16 and TRBJ1-6; D possibly corresponds to TRBD1 (5 bases). The germline gives CDR1 KGHSY, CDR2 FQNENV. Deletions cut 4 bases from V and 9 bases from J, with 16 bases between. The CDR3 sequence is 15 residues long. CDR3 sequence reads: CASSPRPGSGSPLHF. CDR3 in DNA: TGTGCCAGCAGCCCGCGTCCAGGGTCAGGTTCACCCCTCCACTTT.

V usage is TRBV7-3 and J usage is TRBJ2-7; TRBD2 might be the D (6 bases). The V gene lost 0 bases and the J gene lost 2 bases, with 11 bases spanning the gap. This CDR3 is built from 15 residues. Germline loops: CDR1 SGHTA, CDR2 FQGTGA. This chain's CDR3 is CASSLTWTTAYEQYF. CDR3 in DNA: TGTGCCAGCAGCTTAACGTGGACTACAGCCTACGAGCAGTACTTC.

This rearrangement joins TRBV15 to TRBJ1-4; D remains ambiguous. The V end was cut by 0 bases, the J end by 5 bases, with 7 bases between. The V gene's germline CDR1 is LNHNV and CDR2 YYDKDF (reference sequence). The CDR3 is 14 residues long. CDR3 bases: TGTGCCACCAGCAGAGACAGTCAGAATGAAAAACTGTTTTTT. Its translation: CATSRDSQNEKLFF.

The rearrangement links TRBV19 to TRBJ2-2; no clear D gene. Between the trimmed V and J ends, which lost 7 bases and 4 bases, there was a span of 10 bases. Per the germline V gene, CDR1 is LNHDA and CDR2 is SQIVND (reference sequence). The CDR3 is 13 amino acids. The CDR3 loop is CASIPGPTGELFF. CDR3 sequence (DNA): TGTGCCAGTATTCCGGGTCCCACCGGGGAGCTGTTTTTT.

This clone was seen a single time. The chain links TRBV30 to TRBJ1-1; unclear D gene. The CDR3 runs 13 residues. Germline assignment: CDR1 GTSNPN and CDR2 SVGIG (reference sequence). The V gene lost 4 bases and the J gene lost 0 bases, with 9 bases spanning the gap. The CDR3 nucleotides are TGTGCCTGGACCTCACAGATGAACACTGAAGCTTTCTTT. Translation: CAWTSQMNTEAFF.

V and J are TRBV6-6 and TRBJ2-5, with 8 nucleotides matching TRBD2. V lost 6 bases and J lost 4; bases outside the gene matches: 10. Germline loops: CDR1 MNHNY, CDR2 SVGAGI (reference sequence). The length of the CDR3 is 15 residues. Here the CDR3 reads CASSHFSGMGETQYF. The CDR3 DNA is TGTGCCAGCAGCCACTTTAGCGGGATGGGAGAGACCCAGTACTTC.

This chain joins TRBV6-1 and TRBJ1-2; 7 positions agree with TRBD1. Germline V gene data show CDR1 as MNHNS and CDR2 as SASEGT. The CDR3 spans 16 residues. V gave up 2 bases and J gave up 0 bases; unmatched junction bases: 6. The CDR3 sequence is CASSEKGGPANYGYTF. The CDR3 DNA reads TGTGCCAGCAGTGAAAAAGGGGGCCCAGCTAACTATGGCTACACCTTC.

Remarks on this clone: The junction differs from germline at one of its ends, possibly a read error. This chain connects TRBV6-1 to TRBJ1-1, with a weak D call TRBD1 (6 bases). Germline V CDR1 and CDR2: MNHNS, SASEGT. The CDR3 runs 11 residues. In DNA form, the CDR3 reads TGTGCCAGCACCACGGACAGAGCTGACCCTTTT. Its protein is CASTTDRADPF.

This clone has just a few counts. The V gene is TRBV4-1, the J gene TRBJ2-5; 11 nucleotides align to TRBD1. This CDR3 region has 15 residues. Germline V gene data show CDR1 as MGHRA and CDR2 as YSYEKL. The junction had 5 bases not matched to a gene; V was cut back by 4 bases and J by 4 bases. As DNA, the CDR3 is TGCGCCAGCAGCCCCGGGACAGGGGGGATAGAGACCCAGTACTTC. Amino acids: CASSPGTGGIETQYF.

The chain is built from TRBV19 and TRBJ2-1; the match to TRBD2 covers 15 bases. The CDR3 spans 16 residues. CDR1 is LNHDA, CDR2 SQIVND, per germline (reference sequence). J was trimmed by 7 bases and V by 4 bases; bases with no gene match: 5. CDR3 DNA sequence: TGTGCCAGTAGTAAACGGACTAGCGGGGGGGTTAATGAGCAGTTCTTC. Its translation: CASSKRTSGGVNEQFF.

The V call is TRBV18, the J call TRBJ1-2, with a possible D match to TRBD1 (6 bases). The CDR3 contains 13 residues. V shed 3 bases and J shed 10 bases, with 15 bases lying between them. Germline CDR1 KGHSH, CDR2 LQKENI. This CDR3 is CASSPGFGGLYTF. As DNA, the CDR3 is TGTGCCAGCTCACCGGGCTTCGGGGGGCTCTACACCTTC.

V is TRBV4-2 and J is TRBJ1-3; 8 bases fit TRBD1. The ends lost 4 bases at V and 7 bases at J; junction bases unmatched: 6. CDR3 length: 14 amino acids. The germline V gene encodes CDR1 LGHNA and CDR2 YNFKEQ. CDR3 DNA sequence: TGTGCCAGCAGCCTCTATCAGGGGGCGAACACCATATATTTT. This codes for CASSLYQGANTIYF.

The V gene is TRBV2, the J gene TRBJ1-3; possible D gene TRBD1, 5 bases. This CDR3 spans 16 amino acids. V was clipped by 2 bases and J by 0 bases, with 11 bases between them. In germline, CDR1 is SNHLY, CDR2 FYNNEI. CDR3 in DNA: TGTGCCAGCAGTGAACCGGGACTGCGCTCTGGAAACACCATATATTTT. It yields the protein CASSEPGLRSGNTIYF.

The chain carries TRBV12-1 and TRBJ1-5. TRBV12-1 is annotated as a pseudogene. This CDR3 is built from 14 residues. The CDR3 coding sequence is TGTGCCAGCAGACGACCGGGCGGACTTCAGCCCCAGCATTTT. It translates to CASRRPGGLQPQHF.

The chain is built from TRBV19 and TRBJ1-1; D is unclear. The CDR3 spans 13 residues. Per germline, CDR1 LNHDA and CDR2 SQIVND (reference sequence). Trimming cost V 5 bases and J 4 bases, with 11 bases left between them. The CDR3: CASSEYRVTEAFF. In nucleotides, the CDR3 is TGTGCCAGTAGTGAGTATCGGGTCACTGAAGCTTTCTTT.

This sequence joins TRBV4-1 and TRBJ1-3; 8 bases match TRBD1. CDR1 is MGHRA, CDR2 YSYEKL, per germline. J lost 1 base, V lost 4 bases, and 12 bases had no gene match. This CDR3 has 18 amino acids. The chain's CDR3 is CASSLGGRGRGSGNTIYF. The CDR3 bases are TGCGCCAGCAGCCTCGGGGGCAGGGGGCGAGGATCTGGAAACACCATATATTTT.

This rearrangement joins TRBV9 to TRBJ2-7; 7 bases map to TRBD2. V trimming: 0 bases; J trimming: 3 bases; junction bases outside the gene matches: 6. Germline V gene lookup returns CDR1 SGDLS and CDR2 YYNGEE. The CDR3 is made up of 15 amino acids. CDR3 protein: CASSVDGTSVYEQYF. The CDR3 DNA reads as TGTGCCAGCAGCGTAGATGGAACTAGCGTCTACGAGCAGTACTTC.